The TCR beta chain described here comes from a study of blood T cell repertoires in COVID-19. Study overall: Specimens from acute and convalescent COVID-19 originated in the United States, Italy and Spain.

Participant-reported clinical history was the basis for cohort assignment. Trimming cost V 7 bases and J 8 bases, with 9 bases left between them. CDR1 is SQVTM and CDR2 is ANQGSEA in the germline V gene. The CDR3 spans 10 residues. Measured with immunoSEQ multiplex PCR; TCRdb has only the in-frame clones, and not every one. The sample records around 170,000 clones, around 88% being singletons. The clonotype comes from a woman aged 30 to 39 who had recovered from COVID-19. Sample: PBMCs or T cells enriched from blood (not recorded which). The rearrangement uses TRBV29-1 and TRBJ2-1; D is unresolved. CDR3: CSAEVDEQFF. Written as DNA, the CDR3 is TGCAGCGCCGAGGTCGATGAGCAGTTCTTC.